The 24 T cell receptor beta chains presented below share a single source sample, sequenced in a study of T cells expressing NK-cell markers. After re-calling the 5' RACE reads, TCRdb lists one entry per CDR3 protein, DNA absent. In all, the sample yields 350,000 to 500,000 distinct CDR3 sequences. The sequencing sample was made of blood T cells: a sorted CD56 or NKG2C T cell subset, CD4+ or CD8+ T cells, or bulk PBMC T cells (not recorded which). These TCRs come from a woman aged 18 to 75 in good health.

This rearrangement joins TRBV4-3 to TRBJ2-1; the TCRdb call, TRBD1, lacks DNA for checking. This CDR3 contains 19 residues. Germline CDR1 is LGHNA and CDR2 is YSLEER. CDR3 loop: CASSQDIINRAGEPNEQFF.

CDR3 protein: CPSSQAGTERVTGELFF. The chain couples TRBV3-1 to TRBJ2-2; the D gene TCRdb calls, TRBD1, cannot be checked with no DNA. The germline V gene encodes CDR1 LGHDT and CDR2 YNNKEL (reference sequence). There are 17 residues in the CDR3. Variable domain in full (rest from reference TRBV3-1 and TRBJ2-2): DTAVSQTPKYLVTQMGNDKSIKCEQNLGHDTMYWYKQDSKKFLKIMFSYNNKELIINETVPNRFSPKSPDKAHLNLHINSLELGDSAVYFCPSSQAGTERVTGELFFGEGSRLTVL.

The chain carries TRBV6-5 and TRBJ2-7; TCRdb reports TRBD1, a call that lacks DNA to check it against. The V gene's germline CDR1 is MNHEY and CDR2 SVGAGI. The CDR3 totals 15 residues. CDR3 loop: CASSYSGTGPYEQYF.

The V and J genes are TRBV10-3 and TRBJ1-6; TCRdb's D call, TRBD1, is unchecked because there is no DNA. CDR1 and CDR2 from the germline V gene are ENHRY and SYGVKD. The CDR3 has 13 residues. This chain's CDR3 is CAIRGTGESPLHF.

V and J are TRBV12-3 or TRBV12-4 and TRBJ2-3; TCRdb calls TRBD1, which cannot be checked without DNA. The CDR3 totals 15 residues. This CDR3 is CASSLWWDAGNTQYF.

This chain's CDR3 is CSAREGRDYEQYF. V usage is TRBV20-1 and J usage is TRBJ2-7; with no DNA, the TCRdb D assignment of TRBD1 cannot be verified. There are 13 residues in the CDR3. Germline V lookup: CDR1 DFQATT, CDR2 SNEGSKA (reference sequence).

The J gene is TRBJ1-1, the V gene TRBV11-2. Germline CDR1 and CDR2: SGHAT and FQNNGV. The CDR3 runs 15 residues. CDR3 sequence: CASSLWVGSVTEAFF.

The chain couples TRBV7-3 to TRBJ2-3; TCRdb's D call of TRBD2 is untestable without DNA. CDR3 length: 13 amino acids. Per germline, CDR1 SGHTA and CDR2 FQGTGA. CDR3 residues: CASSLTGPSTQYF.

The chain has TRBV7-9 and TRBJ2-7; no DNA is available, so the TRBD1 call from TCRdb remains unchecked. The germline gives CDR1 SEHNR, CDR2 FQNEAQ (reference sequence). The CDR3 has 14 residues. The CDR3 sequence is CASSFPGDSYEQYF. The full variable domain, with the rest looked up from reference TRBV7-9 and TRBJ2-7, is DTGVSQNPRHKITKRGQNVTFRCDPISEHNRLYWYRQTLGQGPEFLTYFQNEAQLEKSRLLSDRFSAERPKGSFSTLEIQRTEQGDSAMYLCASSFPGDSYEQYFGPGTRLTVT.

This chain uses TRBV6-1 with TRBJ1-6. This CDR3 has 16 residues. Germline lookup yields CDR1 MNHNS and CDR2 SASEGT. CDR3 loop: CASSSLTGSYNSPLHF.

This chain joins TRBV7-6 and TRBJ1-1. Germline-derived CDR1 and CDR2 are SGHVS and FNYEAQ. The CDR3 covers 12 residues. This CDR3 is CASSLGEERPFF. The full variable domain, completed using reference TRBV7-6 and TRBJ1-1, is GAGVSQSPRYKVTKRGQDVALRCDPISGHVSLYWYRQALGQGPEFLTYFNYEAQQDKSGLPNDRFSAERPEGSISTLTIQRTEQRDSAMYRCASSLGEERPFFGQGTRLTVV.

This chain connects TRBV19 to TRBJ2-7. The germline V gene has CDR1 LNHDA and CDR2 SQIVND (reference sequence). This CDR3 has 13 residues. The CDR3: CATQGRARGEQYF.

The rearrangement uses TRBV28 and TRBJ2-7. CDR1 and CDR2 (germline): MDHEN, SYDVKM. The CDR3 is 13 amino acids. The CDR3 here is CASSLPGLYEQYF.

This chain joins TRBV7-2 and TRBJ1-6; TCRdb names TRBD1, which stays unverified in the absence of DNA. The CDR3 is 16 residues long. CDR1 SGHTA and CDR2 FQGNSA come from the germline V gene. The CDR3 region is CASSLSLGGANSPLHF.

This chain joins TRBV28 and TRBJ2-1; TCRdb selects TRBD2, and the lack of DNA leaves this call unchecked. Germline values: CDR1 MDHEN, CDR2 SYDVKM. This CDR3 is 16 amino acids long. The CDR3 sequence: CASRPYSMRFYNEQFF.

The V gene is TRBV20-1, the J gene TRBJ1-2; TCRdb's D call of TRBD1 is untestable without DNA. Germline V gives CDR1 DFQATT, CDR2 SNEGSKA (reference sequence). The CDR3 spans 15 residues. The CDR3: CSAPGQGAKNYGYTF.

The V call is TRBV7-2, the J call TRBJ1-2; TCRdb's D call of TRBD1 is untestable without DNA. This CDR3 region has 15 residues. Germline V gives CDR1 SGHTA, CDR2 FQGNSA. This CDR3 is CASSPPGRGNYGYTF. The variable domain in full, with the rest retrieved from reference TRBV7-2 and TRBJ1-2, is GAGVSQSPSNKVTEKGKDVELRCDPISGHTALYWYRQSLGQGLEFLIYFQGNSAPDKSGLPSDRFSAERTGGSVSTLTIQRTQQEDSAVYLCASSPPGRGNYGYTFGSGTRLTVV.

The rearrangement joins TRBV20-1 to TRBJ2-7. The CDR3 is made up of 13 amino acids. Germline V lookup: CDR1 DFQATT, CDR2 SNEGSKA (reference sequence). The chain's CDR3 is CSASLANSYEQYF.

The V and J genes are TRBV20-1 and TRBJ2-7; TCRdb designates TRBD2, a call that cannot be tested without DNA. The CDR3 totals 13 residues. Per the germline V gene, CDR1 is DFQATT and CDR2 is SNEGSKA (reference sequence). The CDR3: CSAGTSGTYEQYF.

The chain recombines TRBV2 with TRBJ2-3; the TRBD2 assignment by TCRdb is unverifiable without DNA. This CDR3 spans 15 amino acids. Germline assignment: CDR1 SNHLY and CDR2 FYNNEI. This chain's CDR3 is CASSEWSGGTDTQYF.

V usage is TRBV19 and J usage is TRBJ2-7; as DNA is missing, the TRBD2 call by TCRdb cannot be tested. CDR1 LNHDA and CDR2 SQIVND come from the germline V gene (reference sequence). The CDR3 consists of 12 residues. The CDR3 is CASSKGRYEQYF.

This rearrangement joins TRBV29-1 to TRBJ2-5. The CDR3 totals 12 residues. CDR1 is SQVTM and CDR2 is ANQGSEA in the germline V gene. CDR3 residues: CSVTLPGETQYF.

This sequence joins TRBV10-3 and TRBJ2-1; TCRdb gives TRBD2 as the D gene, but with no DNA this cannot be confirmed. The CDR3 runs 16 residues. Germline V gene lookup returns CDR1 ENHRY and CDR2 SYGVKD. CDR3 residues: CAISPGGQSLNNEQFF.

CDR3 loop: CSARQGRGEKLFF. J is TRBJ1-4 and V is TRBV29-1; TCRdb's D call, TRBD1, is unchecked because there is no DNA. Germline V gene data show CDR1 as SQVTM and CDR2 as ANQGSEA. The CDR3 covers 13 residues. Full variable domain (outside the CDR3, taken from reference TRBV29-1 and TRBJ1-4): SAVISQKPSRDICQRGTSLTIQCQVDSQVTMMFWYRQQPGQSLTLIATANQGSEATYESGFVIDKFPISRPNLTFSTLTVSNMSPEDSSIYLCSARQGRGEKLFFGSGTQLSVL.